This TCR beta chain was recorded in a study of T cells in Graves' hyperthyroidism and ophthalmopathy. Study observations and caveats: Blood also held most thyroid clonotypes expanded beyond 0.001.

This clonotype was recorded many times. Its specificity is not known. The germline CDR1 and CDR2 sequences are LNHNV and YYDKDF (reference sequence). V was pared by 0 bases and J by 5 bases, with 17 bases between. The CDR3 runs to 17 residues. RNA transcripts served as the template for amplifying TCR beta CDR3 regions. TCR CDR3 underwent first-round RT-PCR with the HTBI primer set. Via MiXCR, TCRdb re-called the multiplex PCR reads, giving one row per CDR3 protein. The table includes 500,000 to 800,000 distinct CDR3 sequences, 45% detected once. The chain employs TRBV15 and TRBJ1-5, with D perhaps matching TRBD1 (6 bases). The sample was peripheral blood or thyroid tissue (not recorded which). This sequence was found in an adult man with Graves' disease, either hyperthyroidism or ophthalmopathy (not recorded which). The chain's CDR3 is CATSRDPWGGPHQPQHF. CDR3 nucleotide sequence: TGTGCCACCAGCAGAGACCCCTGGGGGGGGCCTCATCAGCCCCAGCATTTT.